This paragraph reports one T cell receptor beta chain. Its antigen is as yet unknown. The data were obtained in a study of OX40 agonist ivuxolimab in advanced cancers. Study observations and caveats: At 0.1-3.0 mg/kg, partial responders had clonal expansion among the lowest observed. On average, CD8+ T cells showed a greater number of expanded clones than CD4+.

The method was immunoSEQ multiplex PCR; TCRdb's version includes in-frame clones alone and lacks a portion of them. This table has about 78,000 clones, roughly 80% appearing once. V lost 3 bases, J lost 0 bases, and 6 bases lay in between. The CDR3 consists of 14 residues. Germline CDR1 and CDR2: SGHRS and YFSETQ. The genes are TRBV5-1 and TRBJ1-4, with no clear D. This specimen was CD4+ or CD8+ T cells sorted from blood, taken in a trial of the OX40 agonist ivuxolimab. This TCR came from an adult with an advanced solid tumor such as melanoma, head and neck, liver or kidney cancer. The CDR3, as DNA: TGCGCCAGCAGCTACACTGCAACTAATGAAAAACTGTTTTTT. It specifies CASSYTATNEKLFF.